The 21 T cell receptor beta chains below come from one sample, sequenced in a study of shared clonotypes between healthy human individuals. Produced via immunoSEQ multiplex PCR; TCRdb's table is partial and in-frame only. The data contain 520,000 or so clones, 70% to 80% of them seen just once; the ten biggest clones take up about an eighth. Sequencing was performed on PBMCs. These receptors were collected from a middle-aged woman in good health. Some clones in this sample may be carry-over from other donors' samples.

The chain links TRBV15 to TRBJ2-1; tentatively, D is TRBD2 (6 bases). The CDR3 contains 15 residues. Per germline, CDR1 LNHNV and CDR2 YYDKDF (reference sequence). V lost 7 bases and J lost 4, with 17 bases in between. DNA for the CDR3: TGTGCCACCACGAGGCAAGGGAGGCGATACAATGAGCAGTTCTTC. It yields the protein CATTRQGRRYNEQFF.

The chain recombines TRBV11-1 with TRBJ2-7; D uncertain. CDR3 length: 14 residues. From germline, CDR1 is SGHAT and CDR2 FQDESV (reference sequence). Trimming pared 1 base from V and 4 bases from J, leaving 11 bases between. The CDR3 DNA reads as TGTGCCAGCAGCTTAGTGATCGCTCAGTACGAGCAGTACTTC. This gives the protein CASSLVIAQYEQYF.

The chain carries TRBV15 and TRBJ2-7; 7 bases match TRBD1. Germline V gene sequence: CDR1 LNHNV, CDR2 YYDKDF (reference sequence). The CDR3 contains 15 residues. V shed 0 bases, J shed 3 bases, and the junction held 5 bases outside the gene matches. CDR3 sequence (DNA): TGTGCCACCAGCAGAGAACAGAGACAGGGCTACGAGCAGTACTTC. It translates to CATSREQRQGYEQYF.

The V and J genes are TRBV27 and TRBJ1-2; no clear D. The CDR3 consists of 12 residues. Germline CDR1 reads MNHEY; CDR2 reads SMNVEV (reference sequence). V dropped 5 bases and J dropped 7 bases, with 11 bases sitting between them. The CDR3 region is CASSPTWGGYTF. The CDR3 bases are TGTGCCAGCAGTCCCACGTGGGGTGGCTACACCTTC.

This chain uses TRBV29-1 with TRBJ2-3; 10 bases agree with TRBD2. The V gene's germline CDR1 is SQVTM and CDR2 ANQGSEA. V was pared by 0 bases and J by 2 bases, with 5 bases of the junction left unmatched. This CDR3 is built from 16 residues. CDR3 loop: CSVEDLGLAVTDTQYF. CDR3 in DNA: TGCAGCGTTGAAGATCTAGGACTAGCGGTCACAGATACGCAGTATTTT.

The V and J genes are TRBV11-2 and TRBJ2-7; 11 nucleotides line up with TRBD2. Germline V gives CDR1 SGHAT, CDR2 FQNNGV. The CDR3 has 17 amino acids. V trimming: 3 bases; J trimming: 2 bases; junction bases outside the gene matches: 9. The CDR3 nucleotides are TGTGCCAGCAGCTTGGAACCCGGGACTAGCGGAACCTACGAGCAGTACTTC. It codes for CASSLEPGTSGTYEQYF.

The CDR3 here is CASSQPGGTDTQYF. In nucleotides, the CDR3 is TGTGCCAGCTCTCAACCAGGCGGCACAGATACGCAGTATTTT. The chain couples TRBV18 to TRBJ2-3; D remains ambiguous. The CDR3 is 14 residues long. Between the trimmed V and J ends, which lost 6 bases and 1 base, there was a span of 11 bases. In germline, CDR1 is KGHSH, CDR2 LQKENI. The full variable domain, with the rest looked up from reference TRBV18 and TRBJ2-3, is NAGVMQNPRHLVRRRGQEARLRCSPMKGHSHVYWYRQLPEEGLKFMVYLQKENIIDESGMPKERFSAEFPKEGPSILRIQQVVRGDSAAYFCASSQPGGTDTQYFGPGTRLTVL.

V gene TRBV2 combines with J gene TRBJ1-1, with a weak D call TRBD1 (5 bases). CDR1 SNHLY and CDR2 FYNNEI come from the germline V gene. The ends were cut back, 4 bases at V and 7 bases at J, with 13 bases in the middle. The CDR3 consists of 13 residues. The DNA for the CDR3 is TGTGCCAGCAGTGTCACGCAGGGAAGTGAAGCTTTCTTT. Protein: CASSVTQGSEAFF.

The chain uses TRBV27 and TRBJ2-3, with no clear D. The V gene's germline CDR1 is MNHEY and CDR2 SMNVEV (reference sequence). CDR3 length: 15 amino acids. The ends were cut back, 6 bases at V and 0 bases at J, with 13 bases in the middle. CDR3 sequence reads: CASRYQFLSTDTQYF. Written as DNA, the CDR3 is TGTGCCAGCAGGTATCAATTTCTGAGCACAGATACGCAGTATTTT.

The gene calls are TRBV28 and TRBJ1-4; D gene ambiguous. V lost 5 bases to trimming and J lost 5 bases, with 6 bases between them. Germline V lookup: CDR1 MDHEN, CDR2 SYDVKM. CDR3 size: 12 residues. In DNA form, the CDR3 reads TGTGCCAGCAGTCCCCAGAATGAAAAACTGTTTTTT. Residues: CASSPQNEKLFF.

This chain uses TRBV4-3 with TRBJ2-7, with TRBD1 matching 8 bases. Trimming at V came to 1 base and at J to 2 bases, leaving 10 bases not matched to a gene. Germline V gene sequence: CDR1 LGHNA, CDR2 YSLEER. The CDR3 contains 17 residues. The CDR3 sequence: CASSQVVRTGKPYEQYF. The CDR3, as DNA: TGCGCCAGCAGCCAAGTTGTACGGACAGGGAAACCCTACGAGCAGTACTTC.

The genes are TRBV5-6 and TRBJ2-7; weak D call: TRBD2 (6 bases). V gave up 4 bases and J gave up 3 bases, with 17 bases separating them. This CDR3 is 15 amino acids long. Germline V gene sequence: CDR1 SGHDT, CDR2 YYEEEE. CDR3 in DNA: TGTGCCAGCAGCGCTCCGGGACTTGGGGGCTACGAGCAGTACTTC. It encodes CASSAPGLGGYEQYF.

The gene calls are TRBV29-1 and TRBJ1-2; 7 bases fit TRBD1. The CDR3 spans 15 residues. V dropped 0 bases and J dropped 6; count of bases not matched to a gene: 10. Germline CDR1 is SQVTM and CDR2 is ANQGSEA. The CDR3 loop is CSVEDRTGGGHGYTF. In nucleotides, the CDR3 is TGCAGCGTTGAAGATAGGACAGGAGGGGGCCATGGCTACACCTTC.

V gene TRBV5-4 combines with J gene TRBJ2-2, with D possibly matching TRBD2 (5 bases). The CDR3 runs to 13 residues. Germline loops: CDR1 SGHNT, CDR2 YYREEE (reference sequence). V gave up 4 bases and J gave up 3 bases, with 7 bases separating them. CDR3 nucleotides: TGTGCCAGCAGCCGGGGTGACACCGGGGAGCTGTTTTTT. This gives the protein CASSRGDTGELFF.

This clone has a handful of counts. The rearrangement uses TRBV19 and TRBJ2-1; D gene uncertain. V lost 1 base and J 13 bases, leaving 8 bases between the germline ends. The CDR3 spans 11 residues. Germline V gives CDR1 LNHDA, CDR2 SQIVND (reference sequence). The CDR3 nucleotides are TGTGCCAGTAGTATAGGGGGTAGACAGTTCTTC. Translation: CASSIGGRQFF.

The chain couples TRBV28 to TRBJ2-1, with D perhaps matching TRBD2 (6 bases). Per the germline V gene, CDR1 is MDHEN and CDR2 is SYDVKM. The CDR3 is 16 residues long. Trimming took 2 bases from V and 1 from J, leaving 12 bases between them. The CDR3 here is CASSLNTGTSYNEQFF. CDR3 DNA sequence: TGTGCCAGCAGTTTAAATACGGGGACTTCCTACAATGAGCAGTTCTTC.

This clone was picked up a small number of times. The CDR3 region has the DNA TGTGCCAGCAGAAGCCGGACGCTTTCCTACGAGCAGTACTTC. It is translated as CASRSRTLSYEQYF. V usage is TRBV6-6 and J usage is TRBJ2-7; the D is unclear. This CDR3 is 14 amino acids long. Germline CDR1 is MNHNY and CDR2 is SVGAGI (reference sequence). V lost 6 bases, J lost 1 base, and 13 bases lay in between.

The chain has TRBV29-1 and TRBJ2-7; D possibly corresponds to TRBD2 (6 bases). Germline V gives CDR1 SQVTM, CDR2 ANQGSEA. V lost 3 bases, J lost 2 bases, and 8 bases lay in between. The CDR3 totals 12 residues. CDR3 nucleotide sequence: TGCAGCGTTGAGGAGGGGCCCTACGAGCAGTACTTC. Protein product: CSVEEGPYEQYF.

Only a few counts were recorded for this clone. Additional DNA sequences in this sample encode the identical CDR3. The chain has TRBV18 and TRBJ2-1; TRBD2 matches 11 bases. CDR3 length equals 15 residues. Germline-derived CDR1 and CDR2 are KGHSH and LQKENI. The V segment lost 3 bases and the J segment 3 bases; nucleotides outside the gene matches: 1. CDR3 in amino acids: CASSPGTSGYNEQFF. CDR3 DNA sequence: TGTGCCAGCTCACCCGGGACTAGCGGCTACAATGAGCAGTTCTTC.

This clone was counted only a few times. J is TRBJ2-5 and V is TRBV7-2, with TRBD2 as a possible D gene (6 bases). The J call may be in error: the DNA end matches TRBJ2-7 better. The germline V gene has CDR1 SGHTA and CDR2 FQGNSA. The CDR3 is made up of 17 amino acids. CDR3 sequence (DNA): TGTGCCAGCAGCTTCGCCTCGGGCGGGATAACGACCTACGAGCAGTACTTC. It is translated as CASSFASGGITTYEQYF.

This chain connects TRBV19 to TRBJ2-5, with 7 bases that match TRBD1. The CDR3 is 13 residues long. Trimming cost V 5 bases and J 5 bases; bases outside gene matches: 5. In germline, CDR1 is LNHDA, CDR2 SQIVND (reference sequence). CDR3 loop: CASSVQGRETQYF. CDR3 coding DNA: TGTGCCAGTAGTGTACAGGGGCGGGAGACCCAGTACTTC. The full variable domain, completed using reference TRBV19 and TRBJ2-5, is DGGITQSPKYLFRKEGQNVTLSCEQNLNHDAMYWYRQDPGQGLRLIYYSQIVNDFQKGDIAEGYSVSREKKESFPLTVTSAQKNPTAFYLCASSVQGRETQYFGPGTRLLVL.